This TCR beta chain was sequenced for a study of shared clonotypes between healthy human individuals. Clones were sequenced by immunoSEQ multiplex PCR, and TCRdb holds only the in-frame ones, with some missing. The sample has about 650,000 clones; roughly 96% are singletons. The V end lost 2 bases, the J end lost 1 base, and 12 bases lay between the germline ends. Germline assignment: CDR1 MNHEY and CDR2 SMNVEV (reference sequence). The CDR3 is 15 residues long. As defined, naive CD8 cells were CD45RO-negative and positively selected for CCR7, with terminally differentiated effector memory CD45RA+ cells excluded.

The material sequenced was naive CD8+ T cells sorted from blood. The receptor's source is a woman aged 25-40 years in good health. This rearrangement joins TRBV27 to TRBJ2-7; TRBD2 is a possible D gene (6 bases). The DNA for the CDR3 is TGTGCCAGCAGTTTAGGGGCTAGCGCTTCCTACGAGCAGTACTTC. It is translated as CASSLGASASYEQYF.